This T cell receptor (beta chain) was found in a study of shared T cell receptors in the human thymus. Looked up from germline, CDR1 is SGDLS and CDR2 is YYNGEE. J gave up 0 bases and V 2 bases, and 6 bases lay outside the gene matches. The CDR3 totals 19 residues. Here immunoSEQ multiplex PCR was the method, and the copy in TCRdb shows in-frame clones only, minus some. The sample shows 700,000 or so clones, 80% to 90% of them seen only once. The same data also went into a second study, on human thymus T cells. That publication notes: Donation came from healthy Finnish infants having corrective surgery for congenital heart defects. Thymic repertoires from unrelated individuals overlapped highly, related research reported.

The chain carries TRBV9 and TRBJ2-1; 15 bases line up with TRBD2. The receptor was isolated from a girl younger than two with a congenital heart defect. The source material was thymocytes. DNA for the CDR3: TGTGCCAGCAGCGTGCGAGGGACTAGCGGGGGGTTCTCCTACAATGAGCAGTTCTTC. This codes for CASSVRGTSGGFSYNEQFF.